The rows below give T cell receptor beta chains drawn from one sample of a study of T cell responses to AZD1222 COVID-19 vaccine. Repertoires were generated with immunoSEQ multiplex PCR, while TCRdb's copy carries only in-frame clones and drops some. The sample has some 130,000 clones, less than 95% seen once. Sequences were derived from peripheral blood, sampled on day 0 of AZD1222 vaccination. All receptors come from an adult in good health. Each CDR3 is given with its conserved first and last residue. D genes are given only for firm matches. The size entry is marked missing in some rows and otherwise reads once, few, many or a size class.

V	D	size	J	CDR3
TRBV30	.	.	TRBJ2-7	CACSGTPSSSYEQYF
TRBV28	TRBD1	once	TRBJ1-6	CASSDRGGNSPLHF
TRBV7-7	.	.	TRBJ1-3	CASSSSGPKLWVGRNTIYF
TRBV24-1	.	.	TRBJ1-2	CATGTGYGYTF
TRBV6-4	.	.	TRBJ1-4	CATAKGEGIGTNEKLFF
TRBV5-5	.	.	TRBJ2-5	CASREVGGRETQYF
TRBV7-2	TRBD2	.	TRBJ2-5	CASSLDPSGGAQETQYF
TRBV27	TRBD2	.	TRBJ2-1	CASSSGGRGDNEQFF
TRBV10-3	.	.	TRBJ1-1	CAISESREAFF
TRBV10-3	TRBD1	.	TRBJ2-7	CAITSGQGVREQYF
TRBV2	TRBD2	.	TRBJ2-7	CASSDVGGSSYEQYF
TRBV7-8	.	.	TRBJ2-5	CASTRQETQYF